This is a list of T cell receptor beta chains from one sample in a study of blood T cell repertoires in COVID-19. Clones were read by immunoSEQ multiplex PCR, and TCRdb kept only the in-frame ones, dropping some. The repertoire has 65,000 to 80,000 clones, over 80% of them found once; the top ten carry 5.8%. Input material: peripheral blood. These TCRs come from a man aged 50-59 years with active COVID-19. Both conserved end residues are part of each CDR3. D genes are given only for firm matches. For some rows the clone size is stated as once, few or many, or as a class when expanded; others skip it.

abundance	v_gene	j_gene	d_gene	CDR3nt	CDR3aa
.	TRBV28	TRBJ2-3	.	TGTGCCAGCAGGGAGGGAGGCGACACAGATACGCAGTATTTT	CASREGGDTDTQYF
.	TRBV7-2	TRBJ1-1	.	TGTGCCAGCAGCTTAGTGGGCCGAGCTGAAGCTTTCTTT	CASSLVGRAEAFF
.	TRBV5-1	TRBJ2-3	TRBD2	TGCGCCAGCAGCTCGTTAGCGGGAGGGCTAGATACGCAGTATTTT	CASSSLAGGLDTQYF
once	TRBV12-3/TRBV12-4	TRBJ1-1	TRBD1	TGTGCCAGCAGTCGACAGGGCACTGAAGCTTTCTTT	CASSRQGTEAFF
.	TRBV19	TRBJ1-1	TRBD1	TGTGCCAGTACCGCAGGGGGCGGAAACACTGAAGCTTTCTTT	CASTAGGGNTEAFF
once	TRBV7-2	TRBJ2-7	.	TGTGCCAGCAGCTTGAAAGCCGGACTGGGGGCTGCGTCCTACGAGCAGTACTTC	CASSLKAGLGAASYEQYF
.	TRBV27	TRBJ1-2	.	TGTGCCAGCAGCCCATTTATAGGGGCTGACTATGGCTACACCTTC	CASSPFIGADYGYTF
.	TRBV6-1	TRBJ1-3	.	TGTGCCAGCAGAGAAGGAGCAGGGGCTAATGGAAACACCATATATTTT	CASREGAGANGNTIYF
.	TRBV7-6	TRBJ2-2	TRBD1	TGTGCCAGCAGCTTACCCCGACAGGGAAGGAACACCGGGGAGCTGTTTTTT	CASSLPRQGRNTGELFF
.	TRBV30	TRBJ2-1	.	TGTGCCTGGGGGACAATTCAGCAGTTCTTC	CAWGTIQQFF
.	TRBV5-6	TRBJ2-7	TRBD1	TGTGCCAGCAGCTTGGAAGGGGGCCACTACGAGCAGTACTTC	CASSLEGGHYEQYF
.	TRBV3-1/TRBV3-2	TRBJ2-3	.	TGTGCCAGCAGCCCTTTCGGGGGAGGCACAGATACGCAGTATTTT	CASSPFGGGTDTQYF
.	TRBV5-6	TRBJ1-1	TRBD1	TGTGCCAGCAGCTATGGGACAGGGGGCAGGTCAGCTTTCTTT	CASSYGTGGRSAFF
.	TRBV5-4	TRBJ1-1	.	TGTGCCAGCAGCTGGGGGGGTTCGGAGGGCAGTCGGGCTTTCTTT	CASSWGGSEGSRAFF
.	TRBV6-5	TRBJ1-1	TRBD1	TGTGCCAGTGGAAAGCACGTGACAGGGTCGAGTGAAGCTTTCTTT	CASGKHVTGSSEAFF
.	TRBV7-2	TRBJ2-7	.	TGTGCCAGCAGCTTGACGACAGGTCTCAACTACGAGCAGTACTTC	CASSLTTGLNYEQYF
.	TRBV7-3	TRBJ2-5	TRBD1	TGTGCCAGCAGCTCCGGACAGGGGGCGTTCGCGGAGACCCAGTACTTC	CASSSGQGAFAETQYF
.	TRBV9	TRBJ2-3	.	TGTGCCAGCAGCGTGGCGGACATTCGGAGCACAGATACGCAGTATTTT	CASSVADIRSTDTQYF
.	TRBV29-1	TRBJ2-2	TRBD1	TGCAGCGTTGGGGGGATGACAGGGGATTCCGGGGAGCTGTTTTTT	CSVGGMTGDSGELFF
.	TRBV7-9	TRBJ2-1	TRBD2	TGTGCCAGCAGTGGGCGGGAGAACCACAATGAGCAGTTCTTC	CASSGRENHNEQFF
.	TRBV5-1	TRBJ2-6	.	TGCGCCAGCAGCTTGGGGGGCAGTACTGGGGCCAACGTCCTGACTTTC	CASSLGGSTGANVLTF
.	TRBV5-6	TRBJ2-5	.	TGTGCCAGCAGCTTGGGCGCCCTGAGGCGAGAGACCCAGTACTTC	CASSLGALRRETQYF
.	TRBV5-1	TRBJ2-3	TRBD1	TGCGCCAGCAGCTTGGGACAGGGAGACGATACGCAGTATTTT	CASSLGQGDDTQYF
.	TRBV28	TRBJ1-2	.	TGTGCCAGCAGTGGGGGGGGAGCTAACTATGGCTACACCTTC	CASSGGGANYGYTF
once	TRBV19	TRBJ1-2	.	TGTGCCAGTAGTACCCGGAGACGGCTTAACTATGGCTACACCTTC	CASSTRRRLNYGYTF
.	TRBV19	TRBJ2-7	TRBD1	TGTGCCAGTAGTTTCACCTTAACAGGGGGAGAAACCTACGAGCAGTACTTC	CASSFTLTGGETYEQYF
.	TRBV5-6	TRBJ1-2	.	TGTGCCAGCAGCACAGGGCCGGTCGACGGCTACACCTTC	CASSTGPVDGYTF
.	TRBV30	TRBJ1-4	TRBD1	TGTGCCTGGAGTGTAAACAGGGGACGAGAAAAACTGTTTTTT	CAWSVNRGREKLFF
few	TRBV15	TRBJ2-7	TRBD2	TGTGCCACCAGCAGAGGGGGTAGCGGGAAATCTTACGAGCAGTACTTC	CATSRGGSGKSYEQYF
.	TRBV6-1	TRBJ1-2	TRBD1	TGTGCCAGCAGTGAGGGGACAGCCTCGAGGAGAGGCTACACCTTC	CASSEGTASRRGYTF
once	TRBV9	TRBJ2-7	.	TGTGCCAGCAGCGCCGGACTGCCACCCTACGAGAAGCAGTACTTC	CASSAGLPPYEKQYF
few	TRBV3-1/TRBV3-2	TRBJ1-3	.	TGTGCCAGCGATCCCTCAACCCGGGGGGCCTCTGGAAACACCATATATTTT	CASDPSTRGASGNTIYF
.	TRBV28	TRBJ1-1	.	TGTGCCAGCGGACTCTCGGGAAGTTACACTGAAGCTTTCTTT	CASGLSGSYTEAFF
once	TRBV10-3	TRBJ2-1	TRBD2	TGTGCCATCGGCGCCGGCGGGGGTAACCTAATGAATGAGCAGTTCTTC	CAIGAGGGNLMNEQFF
.	TRBV4-3	TRBJ1-2	.	TGCGCCAGCAGCCGTACCCGACAGGATTCGGATGGCTACACCTTC	CASSRTRQDSDGYTF
few	TRBV6-5	TRBJ2-3	TRBD1	TGTGCCAGCAGAGGGACAGGGGGCCCAGATACGCAGTATTTT	CASRGTGGPDTQYF
.	TRBV4-3	TRBJ2-2	TRBD1	TGCGCCAGCAGCCAAGATCACAGGGACAGGGGCGCCGGGGAGCTGTTTTTT	CASSQDHRDRGAGELFF
.	TRBV7-2	TRBJ2-7	TRBD2	TGTGCCAGCAGCTTAAACTCAGGGCGGGAGGAGGAGCAGTACTTC	CASSLNSGREEEQYF
.	TRBV6-2/TRBV6-3	TRBJ1-1	TRBD1	TGTGCCAGCAGTCGGGACAGTGAAGCTTTCTTT	CASSRDSEAFF
many	TRBV7-9	TRBJ1-1	.	TGTGCCAGCAGGCGGCCGGAGAACACTGAAGCTTTCTTT	CASRRPENTEAFF
.	TRBV19	TRBJ2-1	TRBD2	TGTGCCAGTAAAGGGAGACTAGCGGGAGGCGGGGGCTCCTACAATGAGCAGTTCTTC	CASKGRLAGGGGSYNEQFF
.	TRBV7-8	TRBJ2-7	.	TGTGCCAGCAGCTTACAACAGGGATCCGAGCAGTACTTC	CASSLQQGSEQYF
.	TRBV27	TRBJ2-1	TRBD1	TGTGCCAGCACCCCAACAGGGGGCGACTACAATGAGCAGTTCTTC	CASTPTGGDYNEQFF
.	TRBV24-1	TRBJ2-7	.	TGTGCCACCAGTGACACAGGTAGCTACGAGCAGTACTTC	CATSDTGSYEQYF